This T cell receptor beta chain emerged from a study of Graves' ophthalmopathy and Graves' hyperthyroidism. Overall study findings and caveats: A 13-signature model separated ophthalmopathy from stable hyperthyroidism, reaching about 90% sensitivity and less than 82% specificity cross-validated.

On this clonotype: Its target is unknown.

Germline assignment: CDR1 MDHEN and CDR2 SYDVKM. CDR3 size: 16 residues. Trimming shortened V by 1 base and J by 1 base, and 14 bases separated the two germline ends. The sequenced template was RNA, covering the TCR beta CDR3 region. The first round was an RT-PCR with HTBI primers, and the second round was a multiplex PCR. From the multiplex PCR reads, TCRdb called clonotypes with MiXCR, one entry per CDR3 protein. The table records 210,000 or so distinct CDR3 sequences, around 28% of them present only once. The sequenced material came from peripheral blood. This sequence joins TRBV28 and TRBJ2-7, with D possibly TRBD2 on 5 matching bases. The receptor was derived from a man aged 45 to 65 with Graves' ophthalmopathy. The chain's CDR3 is CASSLLYGDSSYEQYF. In DNA form, the CDR3 reads TGTGCCAGCAGTTTATTATACGGGGATTCATCCTACGAGCAGTACTTC.